This T cell receptor (beta chain) was captured by sequencing in a study of blood T cell repertoires in COVID-19. Original analysis: Quantification of nucleated cells was approximated via reference gene primer amplification. Sequenced by immunoSEQ multiplex PCR; TCRdb stores in-frame clones only, minus some. That table supplies the V and J calls and clone size; D and trimming were determined from the DNA. Here the sample spans fewer than 110,000 clones, 92% being singletons. The germline V gene has CDR1 MDHEN and CDR2 SYDVKM. This CDR3 has 12 residues. Between the trimmed V and J ends, which lost 5 bases and 8 bases, there was a span of 12 bases. This clone was detected only once.

The chain couples TRBV28 to TRBJ1-2; no clear D gene. The sample taken for sequencing was peripheral blood. The TCR comes from a man aged 45-65 years with active COVID-19. CDR3 nucleotide sequence: TGTGCCAGCAGTCCTCTGAAGAGGGGCTACACCTTC. This translates into CASSPLKRGYTF.